The T cell receptor (beta chain) described here comes from a study of blood T cell repertoires in COVID-19. Overall study context: The United States, Italy and Spain provided the acute and convalescent COVID-19 samples.

The CDR3 loop spans 13 amino acids. The germline V gene encodes CDR1 MGHDK and CDR2 SYGVNS. V was shortened by 3 bases and J by 6 bases, with 11 bases between the two germline ends. Participants were placed into cohorts based on the clinical history they reported. A COVID-19 case had been met by exposed participants during the 2 weeks before study entry. The method was immunoSEQ multiplex PCR; TCRdb's version includes in-frame clones alone and lacks a portion of them. The sample includes more than 200,000 clones, approximately 89% of them seen just once. The sample was PBMCs or T cells enriched from blood (not recorded which). V gene TRBV25-1 combines with J gene TRBJ1-1, with D possibly TRBD1 on 5 matching bases. This clonotype originated in a woman aged 25 to 39 who had been exposed to COVID-19. The CDR3 loop is CASSEVWGAEAFF. In nucleotides, the CDR3 is TGTGCCAGCAGTGAGGTTTGGGGCGCTGAAGCTTTCTTT. The full variable domain, rest sourced from reference TRBV25-1 and TRBJ1-1, is EADIYQTPRYLVIGTGKKITLECSQTMGHDKMYWYQQDPGMELHLIHYSYGVNSTEKGDLSSESTVSRIRTEHFPLTLESARPSHTSQYLCASSEVWGAEAFFGQGTRLTVV.